A selection of T cell receptor beta chains follows, all from one sample in a study of T cell responses to AZD1222 COVID-19 vaccine. TCRdb keeps only in-frame clones here, not all; method: immunoSEQ multiplex PCR. The profile shows 85,000 to 90,000 clones, approximately 86% of them singletons. Material: peripheral blood, obtained on day 0 of AZD1222 vaccination. These receptors were taken from an adult in good health. Each CDR3 is given with its conserved first and last residue. The order of the fields is J gene, D gene, clone size, V gene, CDR3 DNA, CDR3 protein. A D gene is named only where the DNA matches it firmly. For some rows the clone size is stated as once, few or many, or as a class when expanded; others skip it.

>TRBJ1-2|-|-|TRBV7-8
TGTGCCAGCAGCTTAGCGGTGACCAGCTATGGCTACACCTTC
CASSLAVTSYGYTF
>TRBJ1-1|-|-|TRBV19
TGTGCCAGTAGTAGGTTCGGGGGCAGGAACACTGAAGCTTTCTTT
CASSRFGGRNTEAFF
>TRBJ1-1|-|-|TRBV27
TGTGCCAGCGGATTAGAACAGGGCCCAACGGCCTTT
CASGLEQGPTAF
>TRBJ1-2|-|once|TRBV19
TGTGCCAGTAGTATGGGACGGGACTATGGCTACACCTTC
CASSMGRDYGYTF
>TRBJ1-5|-|-|TRBV21-1
TGTGCCAGCACCTCTGGACAGGGGGCCCAGCCCCAGCATTTT
CASTSGQGAQPQHF
>TRBJ2-1|TRBD2|-|TRBV11-3
TGTGCCAGCAGCTCCGGACTAGCCTACAATGAGCAGTTCTTC
CASSSGLAYNEQFF
>TRBJ2-3|-|-|TRBV6-5
TGTGCCAGCTCAAGTCGCGTAACCACAGATACGCAGTATTTT
CASSSRVTTDTQYF
>TRBJ1-1|TRBD1|-|TRBV3-1/TRBV3-2
TGTGCCAGCAGCCAAGATGGGACAGGGGGGACTTTCTTT
CASSQDGTGGTFF
>TRBJ2-1|-|-|TRBV5-4
TGTGCCAGCAGCCAGGTCAGTTACAATGAGCAGTTCTTC
CASSQVSYNEQFF
>TRBJ1-4|-|-|TRBV2
TGTGCCAGCAGCCCCGGGGGAGAAAAACTGTTTTTT
CASSPGGEKLFF
>TRBJ2-1|-|-|TRBV27
TGTGCCAGCAGTTTATGGCCGGTTTCTCCCCGGGACAATGAGCAGTTCTTC
CASSLWPVSPRDNEQFF
>TRBJ2-1|TRBD2|-|TRBV15
TGTGCCACCAGCCCCATGACTAGCCTACCAAGCTCCTACAATGAGCAGTTCTTC
CATSPMTSLPSSYNEQFF
>TRBJ2-1|TRBD2|-|TRBV10-3
TGTGCCACCGGACTAGCGGGAGCTTCCAATGAGCAGTTCTTC
CATGLAGASNEQFF
>TRBJ1-3|-|-|TRBV7-2
TGTGCCAGCAGCTTAAGGGTCGGGGGGAATGGAAACACCATATATTTT
CASSLRVGGNGNTIYF
>TRBJ1-1|-|-|TRBV7-2
TGTGCCAGCAGCTTAAGGGTGATAAGGACTGAAGCTTTCTTT
CASSLRVIRTEAFF
>TRBJ2-7|TRBD1|-|TRBV5-6
TGTGCCAGCAGCTTGTCCCGGACAGGGGCACTTTCCTACGAGCAGTACTTC
CASSLSRTGALSYEQYF
>TRBJ2-3|-|-|TRBV6-2/TRBV6-3
TGTGCCAGCAGTTTAAGGGGGATAACAGATACGCAGTATTTT
CASSLRGITDTQYF
>TRBJ2-7|-|-|TRBV5-1
TGCGCCAGCAGCTTGGTACTCAGGGCTAACGAGCAGTACTTC
CASSLVLRANEQYF
>TRBJ1-2|TRBD1|-|TRBV27
TGTGCCAGCAGTTCGATGAAACAGGGGAACTATGGCTACACCTTC
CASSSMKQGNYGYTF
>TRBJ1-4|-|-|TRBV7-2
TGTGCCAGCAGCTTAGTTACGACAGAACTGTTTTTT
CASSLVTTELFF
>TRBJ2-1|TRBD2|-|TRBV5-6
TGTGCCAGCAGCTTTTCCGGGGGGGAGCAGTTCTTC
CASSFSGGEQFF
>TRBJ1-2|-|-|TRBV7-9
TGTGCCAGCAGCCAGACAGTAAACTATGGCTACACCTTC
CASSQTVNYGYTF
>TRBJ2-1|-|-|TRBV7-6
TGTGCCAGCAGCTTAGGGGCAGCGAGTAGCTCCTACAATGAGCAGTTCTTC
CASSLGAASSSYNEQFF